These 20 T cell receptor beta chains were all obtained from the same sample, sequenced in a study of blood T cell repertoires in COVID-19. The method was immunoSEQ multiplex PCR; TCRdb's version includes in-frame clones alone and lacks a portion of them. The table has about 260,000 clones, around 90% seen once. Sequencing was done on a sample of peripheral blood. Source of these receptors: a human donor in a cohort sampled during active COVID-19.

The chain couples TRBV7-2 to TRBJ1-5; TRBD1 matches at 8 bases. Germline CDR1 is SGHTA and CDR2 is FQGNSA. The CDR3 spans 18 residues. J was trimmed by 6 bases and V by 4 bases; bases with no gene match: 17. In DNA form, the CDR3 reads TGTGCCAGCAGCTACACCTTTCCCTCCGGGACAGGCACTCAGCCCCAGCATTTT. It codes for CASSYTFPSGTGTQPQHF. The entire variable domain, with the rest obtained from reference TRBV7-2 and TRBJ1-5, is as follows: GAGVSQSPSNKVTEKGKDVELRCDPISGHTALYWYRQSLGQGLEFLIYFQGNSAPDKSGLPSDRFSAERTGGSVSTLTIQRTQQEDSAVYLCASSYTFPSGTGTQPQHFGDGTRLSIL.

V usage is TRBV4-3 and J usage is TRBJ1-5, with D possibly being TRBD1 (6 bases). Between the trimmed V and J ends, which lost 0 bases and 4 bases, there was a span of 13 bases. There are 16 residues in the CDR3. From germline, CDR1 is LGHNA and CDR2 YSLEER. The CDR3 DNA is TGCGCCAGCAGCCAAGAGATGTGGGACACAAATCAGCCCCAGCATTTT. Protein sequence: CASSQEMWDTNQPQHF.

This clone has just a few counts. As DNA, the CDR3 is TGTGCCAGCAAGCGGGAGGGGGGAAATGAGCAGTTCTTC. It encodes CASKREGGNEQFF. The chain carries TRBV9 and TRBJ2-1, with 10 bases lining up with TRBD2. CDR3 length: 13 residues. Germline CDR1 is SGDLS and CDR2 is YYNGEE. Germline trimming cut 6 bases from V and 7 bases from J; bases unmatched to any gene: 4.

The chain combines TRBV9 with TRBJ1-4; no clear D gene. This CDR3 spans 14 amino acids. V was pared by 0 bases and J by 3 bases, with 6 bases between. Germline values: CDR1 SGDLS, CDR2 YYNGEE. CDR3 residues: CASSVGGANEKLFF. As DNA, the CDR3 is TGTGCCAGCAGCGTAGGGGGAGCTAATGAAAAACTGTTTTTT.

This chain connects TRBV11-1 to TRBJ1-5; D unclear. The CDR3 has 14 amino acids. CDR1 SGHAT and CDR2 FQDESV come from the germline V gene (reference sequence). Trimming removed 5 bases from V and 3 bases from J, with 11 bases in between. The CDR3 reads CASSLRENNQPQHF. The CDR3, as DNA: TGTGCCAGCAGCCTACGGGAGAACAATCAGCCCCAGCATTTT.

A few counts support this clone. The chain couples TRBV30 to TRBJ2-7; 8 bases are a match to TRBD2. Germline V gives CDR1 GTSNPN, CDR2 SVGIG (reference sequence). Trimming took 4 bases from V and 2 from J; bases not matched to a gene: 10. The CDR3 contains 15 residues. CDR3 bases: TGTGCCTGGACCACCCGACTAGCGAGCACCTACGAGCAGTACTTC. Encoded protein: CAWTTRLASTYEQYF.

The DNA for the CDR3 is TGCGCCAGCAGCTTAGGGGACAGGGAAGGAGCTGAAGCTTTCTTT. Its translation is CASSLGDREGAEAFF. The chain uses TRBV5-1 and TRBJ1-1; 9 nucleotides agree with TRBD1. Trimming cost V 2 bases and J 6 bases; bases outside gene matches: 8. Germline loops: CDR1 SGHRS, CDR2 YFSETQ. The CDR3 length is 15 residues.

This chain uses TRBV19 with TRBJ1-3; no reliable D call. The V end lost 6 bases, the J end lost 0 bases, and 15 bases lay between the germline ends. Germline lookup yields CDR1 LNHDA and CDR2 SQIVND (reference sequence). The CDR3 is 16 residues long. The DNA of the CDR3 is TGTGCCAGTAGCCTAGTCAGACCTTACTCTGGAAACACCATATATTTT. This sequence encodes CASSLVRPYSGNTIYF.

This rearrangement joins TRBV30 to TRBJ1-2, with D possibly matching TRBD1 (6 bases). The CDR3 spans 16 residues. V lost 2 bases, J lost 0 bases, and 16 bases lay in between. CDR1 and CDR2 (germline): GTSNPN, SVGIG (reference sequence). The CDR3 DNA reads TGTGCCTGGAGTCCCAGGGGCCACGATACTAACTATGGCTACACCTTC. This sequence encodes CAWSPRGHDTNYGYTF.

The chain has TRBV11-2 and TRBJ2-7, with 10 bases lining up with TRBD2. Germline CDR1 SGHAT, CDR2 FQNNGV. The CDR3 runs to 14 residues. V was pared by 4 bases and J by 6 bases, with 6 bases of the junction left unmatched. The CDR3 region has the DNA TGTGCCAGCAGCTCTTGGACTAGCGGCGGCGAGCAGTACTTC. Protein product: CASSSWTSGGEQYF.

V and J are TRBV3-1 (or the pseudogene TRBV3-2) and TRBJ1-1; TRBD1 might be the D (5 bases). Germline CDR1 reads LGHDT; CDR2 reads YNNKEL (reference sequence). The CDR3 has 12 amino acids. The V end lost 2 bases, the J end lost 7 bases, and 8 bases lay between the germline ends. In DNA form, the CDR3 reads TGTGCCAGCAGCCAACGACAGCATGAAGCTTTCTTT. It translates to CASSQRQHEAFF.

This chain connects TRBV7-9 to TRBJ2-6; D is unclear. The CDR3 runs 15 residues. Per the germline V gene, CDR1 is SEHNR and CDR2 is FQNEAQ (reference sequence). Deletions cut 0 bases from V and 1 base from J, with 4 bases between. The CDR3 region is CASSLAQSGANVLTF. CDR3 in DNA: TGTGCCAGCAGCTTAGCCCAGTCTGGGGCCAACGTCCTGACTTTC.

The chain couples TRBV6-5 to TRBJ1-1; D unclear. Between the trimmed V and J ends, which lost 6 bases and 1 base, there was a span of 9 bases. This CDR3 contains 13 residues. Germline V gene data show CDR1 as MNHEY and CDR2 as SVGAGI. CDR3: CASSVQANTEAFF. CDR3 nucleotides: TGTGCCAGCAGCGTTCAAGCGAACACTGAAGCTTTCTTT.

The chain recombines TRBV3-1 (or the pseudogene TRBV3-2) with TRBJ1-6; 7 bases fit TRBD1. The length of the CDR3 is 14 residues. In germline, CDR1 is LGHDT, CDR2 YNNKEL (reference sequence). Trimming removed 7 bases from V and 7 bases from J; junction bases left unmatched: 7. The CDR3: CASTISGGNSPLHF. The DNA for the CDR3 is TGTGCCAGCACCATTTCAGGGGGGAATTCACCCCTCCACTTT.

In its sample, this clone was seen a few times. The rearrangement links TRBV7-9 to TRBJ1-1; 8 nucleotides agree with TRBD1. Germline V gives CDR1 SEHNR, CDR2 FQNEAQ (reference sequence). Unmatched junction bases numbered 14, after V lost 3 bases and J lost 5 bases. The CDR3 spans 17 residues. CDR3 DNA: TGTGCCAGCAGCTTGGCTACAGGGGGAAGGAGGGGTACTGAAGCTTTCTTT. It specifies CASSLATGGRRGTEAFF.

This clone was found a few times. This rearrangement joins TRBV4-2 to TRBJ1-4; TRBD1 aligns across 8 bases. The CDR3 consists of 16 residues. The germline CDR1 and CDR2 sequences are LGHNA and YNFKEQ. Unmatched junction bases numbered 4, after V lost 1 base and J lost 3 bases. The CDR3 DNA follows: TGTGCCAGCAGCCAAGCAGGGGGCGTAGCTAATGAAAAACTGTTTTTT. Encoded protein: CASSQAGGVANEKLFF.

The CDR3 spells CASAWTADSPLHF. The CDR3 nucleotides are TGTGCCAGCGCCTGGACAGCCGATTCACCCCTCCACTTT. The gene calls are TRBV27 and TRBJ1-6; the D gene is possibly TRBD1 (6 bases). This CDR3 has 13 residues. Germline assignment: CDR1 MNHEY and CDR2 SMNVEV (reference sequence). The V end was cut by 8 bases, the J end by 8 bases, with 13 bases between.

CDR3: CASSHIEGAHRNTEAFF. CDR3 coding DNA: TGCGCCAGCAGCCACATAGAGGGGGCGCATAGGAACACTGAAGCTTTCTTT. This sequence joins TRBV4-3 and TRBJ1-1; 7 nucleotides align to TRBD1. The trim removed 3 bases at V and 1 base at J, leaving 11 bases unmatched. The V gene's germline CDR1 is LGHNA and CDR2 YSLEER. The CDR3 totals 17 residues.

The V gene is TRBV19, the J gene TRBJ2-2; D is ambiguous. V gave up 6 bases and J gave up 4 bases, with 18 bases separating them. The CDR3 has 16 amino acids. Germline V lookup: CDR1 LNHDA, CDR2 SQIVND (reference sequence). The DNA of the CDR3 is TGTGCCAGTAGGCGGAAGATTTCGGTACCCACCGGGGAGCTGTTTTTT. Its protein is CASRRKISVPTGELFF.

This clone turned up a few times. V is TRBV7-9 and J is TRBJ2-1; D is perhaps TRBD2 (6 bases). Germline loops: CDR1 SEHNR, CDR2 FQNEAQ (reference sequence). This CDR3 region has 14 residues. Trimming removed 5 bases at V and 7 bases at J, with 15 bases between. CDR3 nucleotides: TGTGCCAGCAGCCGCGCTCGGACTATTAATGAGCAGTTCTTC. Protein product: CASSRARTINEQFF.